The entry below describes one T cell receptor beta chain. Its antigen is unknown. The sample is drawn from a study of blood T cells in healthy people across ages. Whole-study results and caveats: It was not possible, with unsorted PBMCs, to conclusively compare naive and antigen-experienced cells.

Per sample, at least 5.5 micrograms of total RNA were extracted. The CDR3 has 18 residues. Germline V lookup: CDR1 MDHEN, CDR2 SYDVKM. The J segment lost 1 base and the V segment lost 5 bases, leaving 11 bases of the junction unmatched. A sample-barcoded 5' primer and a J-beta primer mix were used in a second PCR of roughly 7 to 11 cycles. Through a template-switch adaptor with 12 random nucleotides, each cDNA molecule received a tag. TCRdb re-analysed the 5' RACE reads in MiXCR, keeping a single row per CDR3 protein. The repertoire holds about 930,000 distinct CDR3 sequences, with under 35% as singletons. The same data also went into a second study, on T cells of mothers and their children. That study adds: Each donor was one of three healthy Caucasian mothers or one of their six children.

The sequenced sample consisted of blood. The rearrangement uses TRBV28 and TRBJ1-1; 12 bases map to TRBD1. The clonotype originates from a woman aged 40-49 years in good health. The CDR3, as DNA: TGTGCCAGCAGTGTGGCCCGGGACAGGGGGCTAGAGAACACTGAAGCTTTCTTT. Its translation: CASSVARDRGLENTEAFF.